One T cell receptor (beta chain) is described in this entry. A J-beta primer mix and a sample-barcoded 5' primer were used in a second PCR of about 7 to 12 cycles. Tagging of each cDNA molecule was performed by a template-switch adaptor with 12 random nucleotides. TCRdb analysed the 5' RACE reads with MiXCR anew, one entry per CDR3 protein. Here the sample spans some 1.1 million distinct CDR3 sequences, 30% to 40% being singletons. V lost 9 bases to trimming and J lost 4 bases; unmatched junction nucleotides: 6. The CDR3 length is 14 residues. Germline values: CDR1 SGHAT, CDR2 FQNNGV. The sample is drawn from a study of blood T cells in healthy people across ages.

The sample was blood. The receptor was derived from a man younger than 35 in good health. The chain recombines TRBV11-2 with TRBJ2-2; 9 nucleotides align to TRBD1. The CDR3 DNA reads as TGTGCCAGTTCGGACAGGGGAATCACCGGGGAGCTGTTTTTT. Its protein is CASSDRGITGELFF. Filled out from reference TRBV11-2 and TRBJ2-2, the complete variable domain reads EAGVAQSPRYKIIEKRQSVAFWCNPISGHATLYWYQQILGQGPKLLIQFQNNGVVDDSQLPKDRFSAERLKGVDSTLKIQPAKLEDSAVYLCASSDRGITGELFFGEGSRLTVL.